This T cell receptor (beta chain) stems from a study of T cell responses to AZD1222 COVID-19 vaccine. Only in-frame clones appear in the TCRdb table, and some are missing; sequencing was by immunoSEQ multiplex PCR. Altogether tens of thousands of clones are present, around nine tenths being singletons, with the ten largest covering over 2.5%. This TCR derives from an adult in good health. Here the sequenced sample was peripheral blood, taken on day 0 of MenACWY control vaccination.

The CDR3 loop is CASSMDRIVDYGYTF. CDR3 DNA: TGTGCCAGTAGTATGGACAGGATTGTCGACTATGGCTACACCTTC. This chain connects TRBV19 to TRBJ1-2; 7 bases are shared with TRBD1. Looked up from germline, CDR1 is LNHDA and CDR2 is SQIVND (reference sequence). The CDR3 runs to 15 residues. The V gene end was trimmed by 3 bases and the J gene end by 3 bases; junction bases not matched to a gene: 7.